Below, 21 T cell receptor beta chains from the same sample are listed, as sequenced in a study of blood T cell repertoires in COVID-19. Sequencing used immunoSEQ multiplex PCR; TCRdb keeps in-frame clones, though not all of them. This table has 95,000 to 110,000 clones, about 88% appearing once. Sequencing was carried out using peripheral blood. Receptors originate from a human donor in a cohort sampled during active COVID-19.

The chain's CDR3 is CASTQAHSYEQYF. Here the CDR3 DNA reads TGTGCCAGCACTCAGGCCCACTCCTACGAGCAGTACTTC. The J gene is TRBJ2-7, the V gene TRBV7-9; D gene ambiguous. CDR3 length: 13 amino acids. Trimming took 7 bases from V and 0 from J, leaving 10 bases between them. Per the germline V gene, CDR1 is SEHNR and CDR2 is FQNEAQ (reference sequence).

This CDR3 reads CAILSGSTDTQYF. The CDR3 nucleotides are TGTGCCATCCTGAGCGGAAGCACAGATACGCAGTATTTT. The chain employs TRBV10-3 and TRBJ2-3; D might be TRBD2 (5 bases). Trimming took 8 bases from V and 0 from J, leaving 9 bases between them. The CDR3 has 13 amino acids. Germline-derived CDR1 and CDR2 are ENHRY and SYGVKD.

This rearrangement joins TRBV30 to TRBJ1-5; 7 bases agree with TRBD1. The germline V gene encodes CDR1 GTSNPN and CDR2 SVGIG (reference sequence). The length of the CDR3 is 13 residues. V lost 1 base to trimming and J lost 5 bases; unmatched junction nucleotides: 2. CDR3 sequence reads: CAWSGQGDQPQHF. CDR3 in DNA: TGTGCCTGGAGTGGGCAGGGGGATCAGCCCCAGCATTTT.

The rearrangement uses TRBV4-1 and TRBJ2-7; TRBD1 matches at 7 bases. Germline V gene sequence: CDR1 MGHRA, CDR2 YSYEKL. J lost 1 base, V lost 4 bases, and 4 bases had no gene match. The CDR3 covers 14 residues. DNA of the CDR3: TGCGCCAGCAGCCTCAGGACAGGATCCTACGAGCAGTACTTC. Translating it yields CASSLRTGSYEQYF.

The chain couples TRBV6-5 to TRBJ2-1; D is undetermined. CDR3 length equals 15 residues. Germline V gives CDR1 MNHEY, CDR2 SVGAGI. V was shortened by 5 bases and J by 0 bases, with 11 bases between the two germline ends. In DNA, the CDR3 is TGTGCCAGCAGTCTAGACCGGAGCTCCTACAATGAGCAGTTCTTC. Its protein product is CASSLDRSSYNEQFF.

The chain employs TRBV10-2 and TRBJ2-5, with 11 bases that match TRBD2. V lost 6 bases and J lost 4; bases outside the gene matches: 4. CDR1 and CDR2 from the germline V gene are WSHSY and SAAADI. The CDR3 loop spans 14 amino acids. The CDR3 reads CASRGGLAGETQYF. CDR3 DNA: TGCGCCAGCAGGGGAGGACTAGCGGGAGAGACCCAGTACTTC.

The V gene is TRBV12-3 or TRBV12-4, the J gene TRBJ1-5; TRBD1 matches 9 bases. This CDR3 has 13 amino acids. Trimming removed 10 bases from V and 7 bases from J; junction bases left unmatched: 8. The CDR3 nucleotides read TGTGCCACCGGACAGGGGTTGGGGCAGCCCCAGCATTTT. It specifies CATGQGLGQPQHF.

Comments on this clone: The junction shows a germline mismatch at one end, possibly a read error. The genes are TRBV5-4 and TRBJ1-1, with D perhaps TRBD1 (5 bases). The length of the CDR3 is 13 residues. CDR1 SGHNT and CDR2 YYREEE come from the germline V gene (reference sequence). CDR3 DNA sequence: TGTGCCAGCAGTGACAGCATGGCCACTGTAGCTTTCTTT. Amino acid sequence: CASSDSMATVAFF.

This chain links TRBV7-2 with TRBJ2-5, with a possible D match to TRBD2 (6 bases). Trimming shortened V by 4 bases and J by 5 bases, and 20 bases separated the two germline ends. CDR1 is SGHTA and CDR2 is FQGNSA in the germline V gene. The CDR3 contains 16 residues. CDR3 sequence: CASSSPGTSLGETQYF. The CDR3 region has the DNA TGTGCCAGCAGCTCCCCTGGGACTTCCCTTGGGGAGACCCAGTACTTC.

This chain connects TRBV7-3 to TRBJ1-3; TRBD1 is a possible D gene (6 bases). Between the trimmed V and J ends, which lost 5 bases and 3 bases, there was a span of 8 bases. Germline lookup yields CDR1 SGHTA and CDR2 FQGTGA. This CDR3 has 13 amino acids. The CDR3 loop reads CASSTDSGNTIYF. The CDR3 DNA reads TGTGCCAGCAGCACGGACAGTGGAAACACCATATATTTT.

The count of this clone is one. This chain uses TRBV11-3 with TRBJ2-7; tentatively, D is TRBD2 (7 bases). From germline, CDR1 is SGHNT and CDR2 YENEEA. The CDR3 has 14 amino acids. Deletions cut 7 bases from V and 5 bases from J, with 18 bases between. CDR3 coding DNA: TGTGCCAGCACCCCCTGGGAGGGGGTCCACGAGCAGTACTTC. Residues: CASTPWEGVHEQYF.

This chain connects TRBV11-2 to TRBJ1-4, with D maybe TRBD1 (6 bases). V was shortened by 5 bases and J by 7 bases, with 17 bases between the two germline ends. Germline assignment: CDR1 SGHAT and CDR2 FQNNGV. The CDR3 spans 15 residues. The CDR3 DNA follows: TGTGCCAGCAGCACCCCACAGGGTGTTGGTGAAAAACTGTTTTTT. It yields the protein CASSTPQGVGEKLFF.

This chain uses TRBV28 with TRBJ2-7; 7 positions match TRBD1. There are 13 residues in the CDR3. Trimming removed 1 base from V and 4 bases from J; junction bases left unmatched: 1. Per germline, CDR1 MDHEN and CDR2 SYDVKM. CDR3 sequence: CASSLSTGYEQYF. CDR3 sequence (DNA): TGTGCCAGCAGTTTATCGACAGGGTACGAGCAGTACTTC. The variable domain in full, completed from reference TRBV28 and TRBJ2-7, reads DVKVTQSSRYLVKRTGEKVFLECVQDMDHENMFWYRQDPGLGLRLIYFSYDVKMKEKGDIPEGYSVSREKKERFSLILESASTNQTSMYLCASSLSTGYEQYFGPGTRLTVT.

The chain has TRBV24-1 and TRBJ1-2, with no clear D. Germline lookup yields CDR1 KGHDR and CDR2 SFDVKD. V was trimmed by 2 bases and J by 4 bases, leaving 10 bases between them. The CDR3 has 14 residues. In DNA, the CDR3 is TGTGCCACCAGTGATTCCACAAAATTCTATGGCTACACCTTC. Translated: CATSDSTKFYGYTF.

The chain links TRBV27 to TRBJ2-3; maybe TRBD2 (6 bases). The V end lost 1 base, the J end lost 3 bases, and 11 bases lay between the germline ends. Germline CDR1 is MNHEY and CDR2 is SMNVEV (reference sequence). This CDR3 region has 15 residues. CDR3 in amino acids: CASSLWAGRTDTQYF. The CDR3 DNA is TGTGCCAGCAGTTTATGGGCTGGGAGGACAGATACGCAGTATTTT.

This clone showed up just once. This chain uses TRBV18 with TRBJ1-1; no clear D. V lost 3 bases and J 0 bases, leaving 11 bases between the germline ends. CDR1 is KGHSH, CDR2 LQKENI, per germline. The CDR3 is made up of 15 amino acids. CDR3 loop: CASSPQASLNTEAFF. In DNA, the CDR3 is TGTGCCAGCTCACCGCAGGCTAGCCTGAACACTGAAGCTTTCTTT.

This chain uses TRBV5-4 with TRBJ2-5; 8 bases map to TRBD2. The ends lost 4 bases at V and 5 bases at J; junction bases unmatched: 13. Germline V gene sequence: CDR1 SGHNT, CDR2 YYREEE (reference sequence). This CDR3 has 16 residues. The DNA of the CDR3 is TGTGCCAGCAGCCCGGGAGGGAGTTCCGGACGGGAGACCCAGTACTTC. Its translation is CASSPGGSSGRETQYF.

This clone qualifies as medium-sized. The J gene is TRBJ2-1, the V gene TRBV6-2 or TRBV6-3; TRBD1 matches 8 bases. With V trimmed by 5 bases and J by 6 bases, 6 bases remained unmatched. The germline CDR1 and CDR2 sequences are MNHEY and SVGEGT. The CDR3 length is 14 residues. The CDR3 nucleotides are TGTGCCAGCAGTCCACAGGGGGAAGTCAATGAGCAGTTCTTC. Protein sequence: CASSPQGEVNEQFF.

V usage is TRBV24-1 and J usage is TRBJ2-1, with 8 positions matching TRBD1. This CDR3 is 16 amino acids long. The junction had 9 bases not matched to a gene; V was cut back by 4 bases and J by 5 bases. The germline gives CDR1 KGHDR, CDR2 SFDVKD. The CDR3 DNA follows: TGTGCCACCAGTGAACTGGGACAGGATTCCCACAATGAGCAGTTCTTC. Translated: CATSELGQDSHNEQFF.

This clone was found a few times. This sequence joins TRBV2 and TRBJ1-5; D gene ambiguous. V was cut by 2 bases and J by 1 base, with 9 bases left in between. Germline lookup yields CDR1 SNHLY and CDR2 FYNNEI. This CDR3 has 15 residues. CDR3: CASSENSLSNQPQHF. The DNA for the CDR3 is TGTGCCAGCAGTGAAAACAGCTTGAGCAATCAGCCCCAGCATTTT.

The CDR3: CASSIGGYEAFF. The CDR3 bases are TGTGCCAGTAGTATTGGGGGGTATGAAGCTTTCTTT. V and J are TRBV19 and TRBJ1-1; D is possibly TRBD1 (5 bases). Germline CDR1 and CDR2: LNHDA and SQIVND (reference sequence). The CDR3 covers 12 residues. V was clipped by 3 bases and J by 7 bases, with 9 bases between them.